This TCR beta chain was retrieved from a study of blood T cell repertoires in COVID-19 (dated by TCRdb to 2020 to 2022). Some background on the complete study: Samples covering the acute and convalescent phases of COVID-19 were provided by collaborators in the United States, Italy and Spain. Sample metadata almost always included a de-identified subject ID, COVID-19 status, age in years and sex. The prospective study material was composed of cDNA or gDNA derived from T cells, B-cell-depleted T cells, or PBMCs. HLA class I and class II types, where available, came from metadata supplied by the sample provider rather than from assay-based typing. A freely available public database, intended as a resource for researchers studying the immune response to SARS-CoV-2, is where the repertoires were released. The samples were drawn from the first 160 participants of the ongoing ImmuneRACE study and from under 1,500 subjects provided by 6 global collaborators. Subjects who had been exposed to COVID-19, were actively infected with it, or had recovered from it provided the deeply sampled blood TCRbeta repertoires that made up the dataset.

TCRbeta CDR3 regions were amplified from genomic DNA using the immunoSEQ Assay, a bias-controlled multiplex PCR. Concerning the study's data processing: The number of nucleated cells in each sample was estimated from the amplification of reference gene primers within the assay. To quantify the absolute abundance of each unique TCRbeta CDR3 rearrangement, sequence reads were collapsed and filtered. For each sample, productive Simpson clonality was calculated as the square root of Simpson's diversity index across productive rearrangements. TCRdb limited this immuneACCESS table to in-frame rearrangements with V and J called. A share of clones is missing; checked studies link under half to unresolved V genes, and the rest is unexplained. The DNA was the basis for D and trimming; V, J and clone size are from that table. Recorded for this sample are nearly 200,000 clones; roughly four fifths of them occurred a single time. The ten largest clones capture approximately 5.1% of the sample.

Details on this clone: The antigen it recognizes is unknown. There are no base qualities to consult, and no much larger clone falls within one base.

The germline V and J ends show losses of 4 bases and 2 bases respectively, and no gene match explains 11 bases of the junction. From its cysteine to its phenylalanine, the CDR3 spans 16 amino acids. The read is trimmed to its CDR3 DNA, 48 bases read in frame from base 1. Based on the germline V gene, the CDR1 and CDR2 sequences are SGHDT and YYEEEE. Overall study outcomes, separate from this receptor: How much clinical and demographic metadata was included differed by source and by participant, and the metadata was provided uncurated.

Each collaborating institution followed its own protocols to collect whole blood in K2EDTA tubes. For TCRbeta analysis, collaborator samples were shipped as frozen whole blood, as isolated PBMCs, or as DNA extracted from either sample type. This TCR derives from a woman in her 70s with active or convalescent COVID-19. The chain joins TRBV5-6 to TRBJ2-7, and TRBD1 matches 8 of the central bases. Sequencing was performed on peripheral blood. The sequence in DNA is TGTGCCAGCAGCGTGGTTGGGGGCAGGGGGCCCTACGAGCAGTACTTC. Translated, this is CASSVVGGRGPYEQYF.